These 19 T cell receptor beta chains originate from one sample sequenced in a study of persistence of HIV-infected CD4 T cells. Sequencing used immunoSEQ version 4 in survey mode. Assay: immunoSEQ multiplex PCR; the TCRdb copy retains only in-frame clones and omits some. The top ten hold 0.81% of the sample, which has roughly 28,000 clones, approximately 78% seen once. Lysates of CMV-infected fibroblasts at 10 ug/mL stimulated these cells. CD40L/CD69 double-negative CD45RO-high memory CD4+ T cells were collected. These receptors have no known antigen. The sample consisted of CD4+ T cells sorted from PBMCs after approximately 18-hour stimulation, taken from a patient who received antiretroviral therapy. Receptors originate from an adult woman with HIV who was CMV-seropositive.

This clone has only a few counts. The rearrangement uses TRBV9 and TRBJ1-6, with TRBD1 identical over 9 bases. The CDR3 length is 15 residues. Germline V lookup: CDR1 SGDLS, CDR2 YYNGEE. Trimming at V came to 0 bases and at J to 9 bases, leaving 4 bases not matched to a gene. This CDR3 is CASSVDRGLSSPLHF. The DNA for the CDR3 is TGTGCCAGCAGCGTAGACAGGGGGCTCAGTTCACCCCTCCACTTT.

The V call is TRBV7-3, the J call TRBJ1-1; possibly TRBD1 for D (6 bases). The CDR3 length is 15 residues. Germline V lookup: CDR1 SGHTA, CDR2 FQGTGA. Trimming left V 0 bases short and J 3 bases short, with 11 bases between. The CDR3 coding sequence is TGTGCCAGCAGCTTAACGCACAGGGCATACACTGAAGCTTTCTTT. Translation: CASSLTHRAYTEAFF.

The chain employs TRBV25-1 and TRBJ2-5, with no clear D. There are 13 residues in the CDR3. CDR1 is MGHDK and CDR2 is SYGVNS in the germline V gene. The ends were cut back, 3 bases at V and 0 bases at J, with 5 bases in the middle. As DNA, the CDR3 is TGTGCCAGCAGTGAGGCACACCAAGAGACCCAGTACTTC. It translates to CASSEAHQETQYF.

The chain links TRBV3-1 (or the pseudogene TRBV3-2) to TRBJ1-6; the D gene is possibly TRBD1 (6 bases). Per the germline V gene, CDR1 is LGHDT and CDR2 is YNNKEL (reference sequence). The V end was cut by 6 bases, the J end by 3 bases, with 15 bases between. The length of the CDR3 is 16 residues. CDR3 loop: CASSRRQGRYNSPLHF. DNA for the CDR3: TGTGCCAGCAGTCGCCGGCAGGGGCGCTATAATTCACCCCTCCACTTT.

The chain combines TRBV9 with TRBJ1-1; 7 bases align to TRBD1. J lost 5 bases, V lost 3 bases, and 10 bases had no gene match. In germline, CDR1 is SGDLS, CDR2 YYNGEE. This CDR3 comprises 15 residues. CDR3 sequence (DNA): TGTGCCAGCAGCGCCTTAGACAGGGTAAGAACTGAAGCTTTCTTT. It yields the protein CASSALDRVRTEAFF.

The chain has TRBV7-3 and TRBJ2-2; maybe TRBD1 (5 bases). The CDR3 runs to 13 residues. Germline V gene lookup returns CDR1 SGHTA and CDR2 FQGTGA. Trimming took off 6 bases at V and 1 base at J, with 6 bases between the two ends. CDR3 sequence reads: CASRQGNTGELFF. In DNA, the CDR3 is TGTGCCAGCAGGCAGGGGAACACCGGGGAGCTGTTTTTT.

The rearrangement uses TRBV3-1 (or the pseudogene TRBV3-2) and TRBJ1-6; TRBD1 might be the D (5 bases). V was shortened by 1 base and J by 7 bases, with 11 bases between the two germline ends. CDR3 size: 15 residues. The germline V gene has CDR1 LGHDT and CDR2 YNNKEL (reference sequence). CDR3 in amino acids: CASSQAPGGNSPLHF. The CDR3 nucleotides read TGTGCCAGCAGCCAAGCCCCGGGGGGAAATTCACCCCTCCACTTT.

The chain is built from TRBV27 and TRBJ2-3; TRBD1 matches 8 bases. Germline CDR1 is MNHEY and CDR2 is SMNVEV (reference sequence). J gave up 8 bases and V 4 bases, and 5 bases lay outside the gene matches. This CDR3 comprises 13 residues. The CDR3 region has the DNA TGTGCCAGCAGTTCAGGACAGGGCGGTACGCAGTATTTT. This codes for CASSSGQGGTQYF.

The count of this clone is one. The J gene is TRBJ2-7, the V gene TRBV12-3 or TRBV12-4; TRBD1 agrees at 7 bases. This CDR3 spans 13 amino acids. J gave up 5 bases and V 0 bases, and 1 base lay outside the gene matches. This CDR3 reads CASSLATGNEQYF. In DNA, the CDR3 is TGTGCCAGCAGTTTAGCGACAGGGAACGAGCAGTACTTC.

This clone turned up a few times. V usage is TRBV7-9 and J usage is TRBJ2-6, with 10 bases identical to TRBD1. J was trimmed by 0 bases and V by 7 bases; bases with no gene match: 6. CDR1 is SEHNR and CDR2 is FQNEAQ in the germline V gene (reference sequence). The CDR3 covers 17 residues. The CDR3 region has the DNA TGTGCCAGCATCCGGGGACAGGGGCTCTCTGGGGCCAACGTCCTGACTTTC. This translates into CASIRGQGLSGANVLTF.

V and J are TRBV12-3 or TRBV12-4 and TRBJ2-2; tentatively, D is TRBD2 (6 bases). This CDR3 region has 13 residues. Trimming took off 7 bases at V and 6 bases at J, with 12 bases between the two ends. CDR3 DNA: TGTGCCAGCACCCCTGCGGGGCCCGGGGAGCTGTTTTTT. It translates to CASTPAGPGELFF.

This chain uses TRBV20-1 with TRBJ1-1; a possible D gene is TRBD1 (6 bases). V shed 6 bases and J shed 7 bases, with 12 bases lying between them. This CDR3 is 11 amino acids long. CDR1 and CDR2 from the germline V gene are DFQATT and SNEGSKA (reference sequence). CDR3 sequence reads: CSAERTDEAFF. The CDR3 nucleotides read TGCAGTGCAGAACGGACAGATGAAGCTTTCTTT.

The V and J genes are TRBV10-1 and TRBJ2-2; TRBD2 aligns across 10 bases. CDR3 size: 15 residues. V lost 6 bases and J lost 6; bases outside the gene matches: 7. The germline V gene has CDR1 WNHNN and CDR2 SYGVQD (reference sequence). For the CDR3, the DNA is TGCGCCAGCAGCCTCGCGCTAGCGGGGGCCGGGGAGCTGTTTTTT. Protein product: CASSLALAGAGELFF.

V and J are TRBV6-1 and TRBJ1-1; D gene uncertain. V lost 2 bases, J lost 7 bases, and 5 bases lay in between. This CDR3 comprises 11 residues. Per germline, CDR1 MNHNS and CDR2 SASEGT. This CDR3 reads CASSELSEAFF. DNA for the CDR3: TGTGCCAGCAGTGAATTGAGTGAAGCTTTCTTT.

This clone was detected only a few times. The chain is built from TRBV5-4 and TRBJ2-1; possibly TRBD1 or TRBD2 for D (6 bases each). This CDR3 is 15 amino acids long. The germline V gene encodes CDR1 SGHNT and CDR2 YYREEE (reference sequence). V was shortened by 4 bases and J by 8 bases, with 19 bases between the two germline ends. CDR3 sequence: CASSPPNGGAYEQFF. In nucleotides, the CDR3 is TGTGCCAGCAGCCCTCCCAACGGGGGCGCATATGAGCAGTTCTTC.

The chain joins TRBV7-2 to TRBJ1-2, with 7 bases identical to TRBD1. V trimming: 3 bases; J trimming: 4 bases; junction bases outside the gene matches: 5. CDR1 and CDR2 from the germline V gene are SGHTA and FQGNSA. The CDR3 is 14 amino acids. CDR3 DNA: TGTGCCAGCAGCTTGGGACAGAGAACCTATGGCTACACCTTC. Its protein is CASSLGQRTYGYTF.

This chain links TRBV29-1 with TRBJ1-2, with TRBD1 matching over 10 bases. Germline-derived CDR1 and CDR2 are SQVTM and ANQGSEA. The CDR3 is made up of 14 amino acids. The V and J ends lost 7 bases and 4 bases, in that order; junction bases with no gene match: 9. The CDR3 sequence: CSALSGTGVYGYTF. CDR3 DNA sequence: TGCAGCGCCCTATCTGGGACAGGGGTCTATGGCTACACCTTC.

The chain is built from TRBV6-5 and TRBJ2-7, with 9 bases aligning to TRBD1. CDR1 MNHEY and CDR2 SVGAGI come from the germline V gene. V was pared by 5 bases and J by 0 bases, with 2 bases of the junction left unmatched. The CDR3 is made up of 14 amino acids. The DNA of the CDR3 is TGTGCCAGCAGTCGGGACAGGGCCTCCTACGAGCAGTACTTC. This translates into CASSRDRASYEQYF.

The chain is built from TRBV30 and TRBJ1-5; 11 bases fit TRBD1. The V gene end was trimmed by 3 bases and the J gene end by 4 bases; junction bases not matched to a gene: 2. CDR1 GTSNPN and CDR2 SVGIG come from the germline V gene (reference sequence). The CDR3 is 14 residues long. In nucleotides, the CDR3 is TGTGCCTGGAGCGGACAGGGGGCGAATCAGCCCCAGCATTTT. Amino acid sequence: CAWSGQGANQPQHF.